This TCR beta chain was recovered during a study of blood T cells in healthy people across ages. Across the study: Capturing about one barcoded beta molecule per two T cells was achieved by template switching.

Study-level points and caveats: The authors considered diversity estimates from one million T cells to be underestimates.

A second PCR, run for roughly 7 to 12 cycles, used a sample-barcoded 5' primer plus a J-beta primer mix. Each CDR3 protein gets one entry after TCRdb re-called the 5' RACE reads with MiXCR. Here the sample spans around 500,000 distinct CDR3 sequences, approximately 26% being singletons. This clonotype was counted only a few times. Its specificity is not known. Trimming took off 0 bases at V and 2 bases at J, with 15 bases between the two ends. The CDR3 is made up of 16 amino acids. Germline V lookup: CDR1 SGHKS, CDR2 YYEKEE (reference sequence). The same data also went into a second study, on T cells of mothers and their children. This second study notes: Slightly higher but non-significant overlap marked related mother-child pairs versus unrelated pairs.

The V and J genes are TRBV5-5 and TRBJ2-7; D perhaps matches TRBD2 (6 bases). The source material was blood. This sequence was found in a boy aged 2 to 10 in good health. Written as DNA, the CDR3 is TGTGCCAGCAGCTTGGGTGCGGGACGAGGCCCCTACGAGCAGTACTTC. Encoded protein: CASSLGAGRGPYEQYF.